This TCR beta chain was documented in a study of graft-versus-host responses after intestinal transplantation (dated by TCRdb to about 2021). Regarding the research as a whole: Recipients received multivisceral, liver-intestinal, or isolated intestinal transplants. All recipients received anti-thymocyte globulin induction followed by maintenance tacrolimus and steroids for roughly three years. Graft-versus-host and host-versus-graft alloreactive T cell clones were tracked in the graft, circulation and bone marrow after intestinal transplantation using bulk TCR-beta CDR3 sequencing. To identify alloreactive clones, pre-transplant mixed lymphocyte reaction products were sequenced and compared with unstimulated pre-transplant donor and recipient T cells. The cohort enrolled about two dozen intestinal transplant recipients including one retransplant, and 3 patients lacking pretransplant specimens were excluded. A peak of at least 4% donor T cells among recipient peripheral blood mononuclear cells was the definition used for donor T cell macrochimerism. Rather than going through the commercial service, samples from a few later patients were sequenced in-house on an Illumina MiSeq and processed with MiXCR. Overall study results and their limits: In patients with donor T cell macrochimerism, the allografts had high GvH to HvG T cell clonal ratios. GvH clones were detected in recipient bone marrow, and some of these GvH clones were observed earlier in ileal mucosa or blood, consistent with an intestinal mucosal origin. Early after transplant, peak levels of circulating GvH clones were found to be associated with declines in HvG clones. The conclusions were limited by the relatively low number and heterogeneity of the intestinal transplant patients.

As for this clone: Its antigen remains unidentified. Qualities for individual bases were not recorded, and no much larger clone is one base off.

The label giving this sample's time point can be read as: cells obtained before transplantation from donor or recipient. CD3+CD4+ and CD3+CD8+ populations were FACS-sorted from unstimulated pre-transplant donor and recipient cells taken from spleen or lymph nodes. CDR1 SNHLY and CDR2 FYNNEI were looked up in the germline V gene. From the cysteine up to the phenylalanine, the CDR3 has a length of 16 residues. Only the CDR3 DNA stays, 48 bases, in frame from base 1. The trim is 2 bases for V and 0 bases for J, with a gap of 8 bases between the germline ends. The library was obtained by the immunoSEQ multiplex PCR assay. For most patients, genomic DNA was isolated using the Qiagen DNeasy Blood and Tissue Kit and was shipped frozen to Adaptive Biotechnologies for TCR sequencing. For most patients, high-throughput TCR-beta CDR3 sequencing of genomic DNA was performed by Adaptive Biotechnologies. From the authors' description of their analysis: Adaptive's ImmunoSEQ software supplied the TCR sequencing data for 18 patients, while MiXCR and VDJtools were used to process three other patients. CD4 versus CD8 sorting errors were corrected by removing sequences found in both subsets at a frequency ratio below 5:1. CDR3 nucleotide sequences shared between donor and recipient were removed because their origin could not be assigned. To count as alloreactive, a clone needed at least 2-fold expansion over unstimulated cells and a minimum CFSE-low frequency of 0.002% (template counts) or 0.001% (read counts). Clones detected in sequenced pre-transplant spleen, lymph node, or MLR CFSE-low populations of the donor or recipient were defined as mappable. Cumulative frequency of alloreactive clones was calculated as a percentage of all sequences weighted by copy number. Here the immuneACCESS table is served through TCRdb, limited to in-frame sequences with V and J called. Missing clones are a known gap in these copies; in checked studies unresolved V genes cover under half, and the rest lacks a known reason. V and J calls and clone size follow that table, whereas D and trimming were derived from the DNA. This sample comprises approximately 88,000 clones, roughly 88% of them detected only once. The ten largest clones add up to roughly 0.099% of the sample.

The origin of this receptor is a human donor who received an intestinal transplant. The chain is encoded by TRBV2 joined to TRBJ2-6; the D segment could be TRBD2, given 6 matching bases. The sample here was unstimulated CD4+ T cells sorted from spleen or lymph node cells, taken before intestinal transplant. Here the CDR3 is given as CASSETRDSGANVLTF. The nucleotide sequence reads TGTGCCAGCAGTGAAACGCGGGACTCTGGGGCCAACGTCCTGACTTTC.